A selection of T cell receptor beta chains follows, all from one sample in a study of T cells in Graves' hyperthyroidism and ophthalmopathy. TCRdb independently ran MiXCR on the multiplex PCR reads; one entry per CDR3 protein. The sample holds around 580,000 distinct CDR3 sequences, approximately 15% seen once. The sequenced sample was blood. The receptor set was obtained from a young woman with Graves' hyperthyroidism. Each CDR3 is given with its conserved first and last residue. The D gene is left open where the match is weak. The size of a clone is reported for some rows only, either as once, few or many, or as a class for expanded clones.

clone size: -; D gene: -; J gene: TRBJ2-7; V gene: TRBV4-1; CDR3 DNA: TGCGCCAGCAGCCAAGCTAGACAACCCTACGAGCAGTACTTC; CDR3 protein: CASSQARQPYEQYF
clone size: many; D gene: -; J gene: TRBJ2-7; V gene: TRBV7-2; CDR3 DNA: TGTGCCAGCAGCCCACGGGGGAGCCGGGACACAACCTACGAGCAGTACTTC; CDR3 protein: CASSPRGSRDTTYEQYF
clone size: many; D gene: -; J gene: TRBJ2-7; V gene: TRBV2; CDR3 DNA: TGTGCCAGCAGCGTAAAAGACTGGGACACGGGCTACGAGCAGTACTTC; CDR3 protein: CASSVKDWDTGYEQYF
clone size: many; D gene: -; J gene: TRBJ2-7; V gene: TRBV2; CDR3 DNA: TGTGCCAGCAGAGGCGGGACAGCTGAGAGGTCCTACGAGCAGTACTTC; CDR3 protein: CASRGGTAERSYEQYF
clone size: -; D gene: TRBD2; J gene: TRBJ2-1; V gene: TRBV19; CDR3 DNA: TGTGCCAGTAGTGCGGGAGTCAATCAGTTCTTC; CDR3 protein: CASSAGVNQFF
clone size: -; D gene: -; J gene: TRBJ1-2; V gene: TRBV7-2; CDR3 DNA: TGTGCCAGCAGCTTAAGCTCGGACTATGGCTACACCTTC; CDR3 protein: CASSLSSDYGYTF
clone size: -; D gene: TRBD2; J gene: TRBJ2-1; V gene: TRBV27; CDR3 DNA: TGTGCCAGCAGTATGACTAGCGGGGGAGGCGATGAGCAGTTCTTC; CDR3 protein: CASSMTSGGGDEQFF
clone size: -; D gene: -; J gene: TRBJ1-1; V gene: TRBV9; CDR3 DNA: TGTGCCAGCAGCGAAGCATCTGGGGAAGTCGGCACTGAAGCTTTCTTT; CDR3 protein: CASSEASGEVGTEAFF
clone size: many; D gene: TRBD2; J gene: TRBJ2-5; V gene: TRBV13; CDR3 DNA: TGTGCCAGCAGCTCACTAGCGGGAGGCCAAGAGACCCAGTACTTC; CDR3 protein: CASSSLAGGQETQYF
clone size: many; D gene: -; J gene: TRBJ2-5; V gene: TRBV11-2; CDR3 DNA: TGTGCCAGCAGCTTAGATATCGCGGGAGAGACCCAGTACTTC; CDR3 protein: CASSLDIAGETQYF
clone size: -; D gene: TRBD1; J gene: TRBJ2-3; V gene: TRBV12-3/TRBV12-4; CDR3 DNA: TGTGCCAGCAGTTCCCGGGACAGGGGGCAGACAGATACGCAGTATTTT; CDR3 protein: CASSSRDRGQTDTQYF
clone size: -; D gene: -; J gene: TRBJ2-7; V gene: TRBV29-1; CDR3 DNA: TGCAGCGTTGAAGACAAACAGGGAGAGTACTTC; CDR3 protein: CSVEDKQGEYF
clone size: -; D gene: TRBD1; J gene: TRBJ2-7; V gene: TRBV27; CDR3 DNA: TGTGCCAGCAGAAACTTGGACAGGGCTCTCTACGAGCAGTACTTC; CDR3 protein: CASRNLDRALYEQYF
clone size: many; D gene: -; J gene: TRBJ2-1; V gene: TRBV7-6; CDR3 DNA: TGTGCCAGCAGCTTAGAAGTAGCGGAGAGCTCCTACAATGAGCAGTTCTTC; CDR3 protein: CASSLEVAESSYNEQFF
clone size: few; D gene: TRBD2; J gene: TRBJ2-3; V gene: TRBV10-3; CDR3 DNA: TGTGCCATCTTGAGGTCTAGCGGAGATACGCAGTATTTT; CDR3 protein: CAILRSSGDTQYF
clone size: -; D gene: -; J gene: TRBJ1-6; V gene: TRBV7-3; CDR3 DNA: TGTGCCAGCAGCCTAAGTGGGACCTATAATTCACCCCTCCACTTT; CDR3 protein: CASSLSGTYNSPLHF
clone size: -; D gene: TRBD2; J gene: TRBJ2-1; V gene: TRBV7-2; CDR3 DNA: TGTGCCAGCAGCCTAGCGGGGGGGCCACTTGAGCAGTTCTTC; CDR3 protein: CASSLAGGPLEQFF
clone size: -; D gene: -; J gene: TRBJ1-2; V gene: TRBV28; CDR3 DNA: TGTGCCTGCAGACTCTCTAGGCCTAACTATGGCTACACCTTC; CDR3 protein: CACRLSRPNYGYTF
clone size: -; D gene: -; J gene: TRBJ2-7; V gene: TRBV7-9; CDR3 DNA: TGTGCCAGCAGCCCACGGGACTTCCCCTACGAGCAGTACTTC; CDR3 protein: CASSPRDFPYEQYF
clone size: many; D gene: -; J gene: TRBJ2-3; V gene: TRBV12-3/TRBV12-4; CDR3 DNA: TGTGCCAGCAGTTTAGCGTGGAGCACAGATACGCAGTATTTT; CDR3 protein: CASSLAWSTDTQYF
clone size: -; D gene: -; J gene: TRBJ2-7; V gene: TRBV2; CDR3 DNA: TGTGCCAGCAGCCGCGGCGGGGAGAATGAGCAGTACTTC; CDR3 protein: CASSRGGENEQYF
clone size: many; D gene: TRBD1; J gene: TRBJ1-1; V gene: TRBV29-1; CDR3 DNA: TGCAGCGCCGAGGACAGGGAGATTGATGAAGCTTTCTTT; CDR3 protein: CSAEDREIDEAFF